This TCR beta chain was sequenced for a study of cytomegalovirus exposure and HLA in healthy donors. J was trimmed by 5 bases and V by 8 bases; bases with no gene match: 14. Germline CDR1 is MDHEN and CDR2 is SYDVKM. This CDR3 region has 15 residues. Study-level findings and limits: Among immune exposure information, only CMV serostatus was available. Relative to equally common others, HLA-associated TCR beta chains showed greater clonal expansion in a later analysis.

Amplification used 60 Vbeta primers and 13 Jbeta primers. Profiling relied on immunoSEQ multiplex PCR, and the TCRdb table lists in-frame clones only, not all of them. The sample lists about 110,000 clones; approximately 86% were seen once. In the case of this clone: Its antigen is still unknown.

The chain employs TRBV28 and TRBJ2-7, with TRBD1 matching over 8 bases. Input material: PBMCs. This TCR derives from a man aged 35 to 55 in good health and CMV-seronegative. The CDR3 loop is CASGSLVQGVDEQYF. The CDR3 DNA reads as TGTGCCAGCGGATCCCTTGTACAGGGGGTCGACGAGCAGTACTTC.